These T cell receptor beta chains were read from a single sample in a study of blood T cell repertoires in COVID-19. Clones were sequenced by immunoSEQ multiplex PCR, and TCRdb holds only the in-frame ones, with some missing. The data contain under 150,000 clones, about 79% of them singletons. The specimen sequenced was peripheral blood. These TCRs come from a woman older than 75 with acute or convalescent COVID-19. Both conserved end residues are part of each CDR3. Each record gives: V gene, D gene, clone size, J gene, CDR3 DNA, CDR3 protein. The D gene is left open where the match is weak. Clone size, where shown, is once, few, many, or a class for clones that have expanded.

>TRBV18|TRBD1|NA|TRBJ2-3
TGTGCCAGCTCAAGGGACAGCCCAGGTTCAGATACGCAGTATTTT
CASSRDSPGSDTQYF
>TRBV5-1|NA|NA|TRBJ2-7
TGCGCCAGCAGTCTCGACATGAGCTCCTACGAGCAGTACTTC
CASSLDMSSYEQYF
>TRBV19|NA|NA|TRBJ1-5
TGTGCCAGTAGCACGGACAGAGATCAGCCCCAGCATTTT
CASSTDRDQPQHF
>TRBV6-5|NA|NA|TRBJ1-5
TGTGCCAGCAGTCCGGGAGGGGTGGGCAATCAGCCCCAGCATTTT
CASSPGGVGNQPQHF
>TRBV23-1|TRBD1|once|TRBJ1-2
TGCGCCAGCAGACCGGGACAGGGGGCCGTGCGCGTCTATGGCTACACCTTC
CASRPGQGAVRVYGYTF
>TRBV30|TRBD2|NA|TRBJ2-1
TGTGCCTGGAGTGTAGCTAGCGGCCTCTACAATGAGCAGTTCTTC
CAWSVASGLYNEQFF
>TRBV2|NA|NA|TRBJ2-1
TGTGCCAGCAGTGAGGGTCGGGAGTTAAAAAATGAGCAGTTCTTC
CASSEGRELKNEQFF
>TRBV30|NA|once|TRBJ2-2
TGTGCCTGGTCCGGTTTACAGGGACCGGCGGAGCTGTTTTTT
CAWSGLQGPAELFF
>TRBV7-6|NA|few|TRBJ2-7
TGTGCCAGCGGACTCCGCCCGGGCTTCTACGAGCAGTACTTC
CASGLRPGFYEQYF
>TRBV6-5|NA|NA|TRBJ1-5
TGTGCCAGCAGTTACCGGAGCAATCAGCCCCAGCATTTT
CASSYRSNQPQHF
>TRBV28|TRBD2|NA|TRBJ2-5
TGTGCCAGCAGGCACACTAGCGGGACCCCCCCAGAGACCCAGTACTTC
CASRHTSGTPPETQYF
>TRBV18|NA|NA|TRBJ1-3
TGTGCCACCGCACAGGGTTACGGAAACACCATATATTTT
CATAQGYGNTIYF
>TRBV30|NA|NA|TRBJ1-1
TGTGCCTGGGAACCGTTTTGGGCGGGCCCAGCTTTCTTT
CAWEPFWAGPAFF
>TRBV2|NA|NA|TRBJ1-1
TGTGCCAGCAGTTCAACACTGAACACTGAAGCTTTCTTT
CASSSTLNTEAFF
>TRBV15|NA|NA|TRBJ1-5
TGTGCCACCAGCAGAGTGGTCAGGGACAATCAGCCCCAGCATTTT
CATSRVVRDNQPQHF
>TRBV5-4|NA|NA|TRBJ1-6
TGTGCCAGCAGCTTGAACAGGGACTATAATTCACCCCTCCACTTT
CASSLNRDYNSPLHF
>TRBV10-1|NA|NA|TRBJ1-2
TGCGCCAGCAGTGACAGTAACTATGGCTACACCTTC
CASSDSNYGYTF
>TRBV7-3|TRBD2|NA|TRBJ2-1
TGTGCCAGCAGCCCCCGACTAGCAGGTTACAATGAGCAGTTCTTC
CASSPRLAGYNEQFF
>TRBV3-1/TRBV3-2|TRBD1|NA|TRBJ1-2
TGTGCCAGCGGTCGGACAGGGGACGGCTACACCTTC
CASGRTGDGYTF
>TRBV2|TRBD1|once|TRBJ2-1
TGTGCCAGCAGTTTACGGGACAGCCTCTACAATGAGCAGTTCTTC
CASSLRDSLYNEQFF
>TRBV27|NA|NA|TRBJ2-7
TGTGCCAGCAGTTTAGGACAGCGGAACTACGAGCAGTACTTC
CASSLGQRNYEQYF
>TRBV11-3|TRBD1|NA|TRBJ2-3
TGTGCCAGCAGCCCCGGACAGGGCACAGATACGCAGTATTTT
CASSPGQGTDTQYF
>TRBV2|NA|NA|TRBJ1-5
TGTGCCAGCAGTTTGCGGGAAAATCAGCCCCAGCATTTT
CASSLRENQPQHF
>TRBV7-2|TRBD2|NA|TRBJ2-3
TGTGCCAGCAGCTTAGCCCGGGGGGTAGATACGCAGTATTTT
CASSLARGVDTQYF
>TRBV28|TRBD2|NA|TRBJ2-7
TGTGCCAGCAGTGGGGGACTAGCCCAGGACGAGCAGTACTTC
CASSGGLAQDEQYF